Below are 7 T cell receptor beta chains sequenced from a single sample in a study of blood T cells in healthy people across ages (dated by TCRdb to 2014 to 2015). The library was generated by 5' RACE. The instrument was an Illumina HiSeq 2500. A second roughly 6 to 11 cycle PCR used a sample-barcoded 5' primer and a J-beta primer mix. TCRdb reworked the public reads: Q25 trimming with fastp, MiXCR clone assembly, productive beta chains retained. Duplicate CDR3 protein sequences are folded into a single record with the most common DNA and genes. The sample has about 620,000 distinct CDR3 sequences on record, approximately 52% of them singletons. Of the sample, about 13% falls within the top ten clones. Sequencing used blood. The receptors stem from a woman aged 80 or over in good health.

The count of this clonotype is one. The chain couples TRBV6-6 to TRBJ2-5; 11 bases map to TRBD1. The length of the CDR3 is 15 residues. Trimming at V came to 4 bases and at J to 11 bases, leaving 12 bases not matched to a gene. Germline assignment: CDR1 MNHNY and CDR2 SVGAGI (reference sequence). The CDR3 bases are TGTGCCAGCAGTTGGACCGGGACAGGGGGGAGTGAGCAGTACTTC. Residues: CASSWTGTGGSEQYF.

V gene TRBV5-1 combines with J gene TRBJ2-1; 9 bases fit TRBD1. J was trimmed by 6 bases and V by 0 bases; bases with no gene match: 7. The CDR3 sequence is 16 residues long. CDR1 SGHRS and CDR2 YFSETQ come from the germline V gene. CDR3 sequence (DNA): TGCGCCAGCAGCTTGGTATTAGGGGACAGGGCCAATGAGCAGTTCTTC. Its translation is CASSLVLGDRANEQFF.

The chain is built from TRBV20-1 and TRBJ1-6; TRBD1 might be the D (6 bases). The CDR3 is 18 amino acids. V was clipped by 3 bases and J by 1 base, with 19 bases between them. Looked up from germline, CDR1 is DFQATT and CDR2 is SNEGSKA (reference sequence). The CDR3 loop is CSASLTGAGNSYNSPLHF. In nucleotides, the CDR3 is TGCAGTGCTAGTCTGACGGGGGCGGGAAATTCCTATAATTCACCCCTCCACTTT.

The V gene is TRBV5-6, the J gene TRBJ2-7, with unresolved D. V gave up 3 bases and J gave up 5 bases, with 9 bases separating them. Germline V CDR1 and CDR2: SGHDT, YYEEEE. The CDR3 runs 12 residues. CDR3 nucleotides: TGTGCCAGCAGCTACTTCGTTAACGAGCAGTACTTC. Amino acids: CASSYFVNEQYF. Looking up the rest from reference TRBV5-6 and TRBJ2-7 gives the full variable domain: DAGVTQSPTHLIKTRGQQVTLRCSPKSGHDTVSWYQQALGQGPQFIFQYYEEEERQRGNFPDRFSGHQFPNYSSELNVNALLLGDSALYLCASSYFVNEQYFGPGTRLTVT.

This CDR3 reads CSARDRTGFDEQYF. The CDR3 nucleotides read TGCAGTGCTAGGGACAGGACAGGTTTTGATGAGCAGTACTTC. The chain links TRBV20-1 to TRBJ2-7, with 7 bases fitting TRBD1. V lost 3 bases to trimming and J lost 7 bases; unmatched junction nucleotides: 12. CDR1 is DFQATT, CDR2 SNEGSKA, per germline (reference sequence). The CDR3 covers 14 residues.

The gene calls are TRBV12-3 or TRBV12-4 and TRBJ1-2; the match to TRBD1 covers 9 bases. J lost 5 bases, V lost 6 bases, and 13 bases had no gene match. CDR3 size: 16 residues. The CDR3 DNA follows: TGTGCCAGCAGCCCTCCTTGGGGACAGGGAGAATATGGCTACACCTTC. Translation: CASSPPWGQGEYGYTF.

The chain combines TRBV4-2 with TRBJ2-3; 11 bases agree with TRBD1. Germline lookup yields CDR1 LGHNA and CDR2 YNFKEQ. The V gene end was trimmed by 0 bases and the J gene end by 6 bases; junction bases not matched to a gene: 5. The length of the CDR3 is 16 residues. CDR3 in amino acids: CASSQDSGTGGDTQYF. In nucleotides, the CDR3 is TGTGCCAGCAGCCAAGATTCCGGGACAGGGGGTGATACGCAGTATTTT.